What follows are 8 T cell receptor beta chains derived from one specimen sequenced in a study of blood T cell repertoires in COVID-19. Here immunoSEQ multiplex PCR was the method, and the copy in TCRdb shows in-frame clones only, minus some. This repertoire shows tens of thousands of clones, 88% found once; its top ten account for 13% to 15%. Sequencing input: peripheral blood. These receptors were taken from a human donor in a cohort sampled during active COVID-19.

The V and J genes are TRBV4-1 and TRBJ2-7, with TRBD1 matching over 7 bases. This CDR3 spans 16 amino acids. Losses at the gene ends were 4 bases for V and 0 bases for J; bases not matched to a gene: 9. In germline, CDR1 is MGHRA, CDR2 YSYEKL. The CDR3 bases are TGCGCCAGCAGCCGGGAAGGGGGCGCGTTCTCCTACGAGCAGTACTTC. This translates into CASSREGGAFSYEQYF.

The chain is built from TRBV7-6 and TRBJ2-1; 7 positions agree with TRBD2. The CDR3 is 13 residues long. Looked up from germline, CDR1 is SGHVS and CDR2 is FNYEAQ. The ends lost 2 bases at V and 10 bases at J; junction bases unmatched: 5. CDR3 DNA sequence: TGTGCCAGCAGCTTAAGCGGGGCCGGGGAGCAGTTCTTC. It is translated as CASSLSGAGEQFF.

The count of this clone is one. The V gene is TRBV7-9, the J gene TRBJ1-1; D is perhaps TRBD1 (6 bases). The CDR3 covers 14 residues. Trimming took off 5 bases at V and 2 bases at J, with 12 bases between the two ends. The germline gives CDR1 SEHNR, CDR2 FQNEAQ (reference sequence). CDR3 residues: CASSPSRGNTEAFF. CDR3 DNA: TGTGCCAGCAGCCCATCCAGGGGTAACACTGAAGCTTTCTTT. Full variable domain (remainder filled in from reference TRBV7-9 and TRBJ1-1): DTGVSQNPRHKITKRGQNVTFRCDPISEHNRLYWYRQTLGQGPEFLTYFQNEAQLEKSRLLSDRFSAERPKGSFSTLEIQRTEQGDSAMYLCASSPSRGNTEAFFGQGTRLTVV.

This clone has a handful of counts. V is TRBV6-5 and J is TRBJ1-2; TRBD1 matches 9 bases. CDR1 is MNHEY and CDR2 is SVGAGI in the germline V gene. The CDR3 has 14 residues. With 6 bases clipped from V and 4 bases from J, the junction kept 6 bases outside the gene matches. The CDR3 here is CASRLQGAGYGYTF. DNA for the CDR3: TGTGCCAGCAGGTTACAGGGGGCTGGCTATGGCTACACCTTC.

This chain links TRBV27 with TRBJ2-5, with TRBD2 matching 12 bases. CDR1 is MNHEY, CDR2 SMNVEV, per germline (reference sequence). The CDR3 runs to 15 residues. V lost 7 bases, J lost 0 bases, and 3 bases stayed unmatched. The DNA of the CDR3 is TGTGCCAGCACCAGGACTAGCGGGAACCAAGAGACCCAGTACTTC. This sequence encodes CASTRTSGNQETQYF.

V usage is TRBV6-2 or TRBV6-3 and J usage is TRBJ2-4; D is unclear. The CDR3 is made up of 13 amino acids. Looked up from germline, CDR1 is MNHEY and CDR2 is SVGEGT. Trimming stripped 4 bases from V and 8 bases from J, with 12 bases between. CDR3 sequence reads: CASSSTPSYIQYF. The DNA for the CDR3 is TGTGCCAGCAGTTCGACACCCAGCTACATTCAGTACTTC.

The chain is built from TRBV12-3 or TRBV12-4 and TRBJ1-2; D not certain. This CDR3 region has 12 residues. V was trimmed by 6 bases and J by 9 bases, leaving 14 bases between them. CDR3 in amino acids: CASSAGLSSYTF. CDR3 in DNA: TGTGCCAGCAGCGCCGGACTGTCGAGCTACACCTTC.

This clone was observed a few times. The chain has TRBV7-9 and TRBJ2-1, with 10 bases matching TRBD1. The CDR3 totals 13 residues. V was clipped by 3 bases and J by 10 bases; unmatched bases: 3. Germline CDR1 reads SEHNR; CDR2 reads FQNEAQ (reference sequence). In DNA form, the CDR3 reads TGTGCCAGCAGCTTGGGGACAGGGGCCGAGCAGTTCTTC. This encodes CASSLGTGAEQFF.